The 6 T cell receptor beta chains presented below share a single source sample, sequenced in a study of T cell repertoires in cytomegalovirus infection. In TCRdb, the reads were re-called with MiXCR into one record per CDR3 protein. This table holds 300,000 or so distinct CDR3 sequences, roughly 24% found once. The sample comprised PBMCs. The receptors here all came from a human donor in good health (CMV status not recorded). Some clones in this sample may be carry-over from other donors' samples.

This clonotype was found a few times. J is TRBJ2-7 and V is TRBV2, with TRBD2 matching 14 bases. CDR1 and CDR2 (germline): SNHLY, FYNNEI. J gave up 0 bases and V 3 bases, and 4 bases lay outside the gene matches. The CDR3 runs 17 residues. In DNA form, the CDR3 reads TGTGCCAGCAGTGAGACTAGCGGGGGGGTCAGCTCCTACGAGCAGTACTTC. Its protein product is CASSETSGGVSSYEQYF.

This clonotype was picked up a small number of times. The J gene is TRBJ1-5, the V gene TRBV28; D is ambiguous. CDR1 and CDR2 from the germline V gene are MDHEN and SYDVKM. V shed 5 bases and J shed 3 bases, with 5 bases lying between them. The CDR3 covers 12 residues. The CDR3: CASSPTNQPQHF. The CDR3 region has the DNA TGTGCCAGCAGTCCTACCAATCAGCCCCAGCATTTT.

The chain combines TRBV28 with TRBJ1-1, with D uncertain. The CDR3 is made up of 13 amino acids. Germline V gives CDR1 MDHEN, CDR2 SYDVKM. V gave up 2 bases and J gave up 5 bases, with 9 bases separating them. CDR3 loop: CASSLSAWTEAFF. CDR3 coding DNA: TGTGCCAGCAGTTTAAGCGCGTGGACTGAAGCTTTCTTT.

This clonotype was counted at least ten times. This chain joins TRBV7-2 and TRBJ2-5, with 7 nucleotides matching TRBD1. The V gene's germline CDR1 is SGHTA and CDR2 FQGNSA. CDR3 length equals 15 residues. V was clipped by 0 bases and J by 4 bases; unmatched bases: 5. CDR3 sequence (DNA): TGTGCCAGCAGCTTAGCGGGTACAGGGGCAGAGACCCAGTACTTC. Residues: CASSLAGTGAETQYF.

The gene calls are TRBV7-4 and TRBJ2-5; 10 nucleotides match TRBD2. Germline V CDR1 and CDR2: SGHVT, SQSDAQ. V lost 5 bases and J lost 2; bases outside the gene matches: 5. The CDR3 has 15 amino acids. The CDR3 DNA reads TGTGCCAGCAGCGAGACTAGCGGGCCTCAAGAGACCCAGTACTTC. Translated: CASSETSGPQETQYF.

V gene TRBV29-1 combines with J gene TRBJ2-7; 12 bases fit TRBD2. Trimming took 7 bases from V and 3 from J; bases not matched to a gene: 4. The CDR3 loop spans 13 amino acids. Looked up from germline, CDR1 is SQVTM and CDR2 is ANQGSEA. The CDR3: CSARTSGDYEQYF. The CDR3 DNA follows: TGCAGCGCTCGGACTAGCGGGGACTACGAGCAGTACTTC.